This record covers a single T cell receptor beta chain. Its antigen is currently unknown. Germline CDR1 reads DFQATT; CDR2 reads SNEGSKA (reference sequence). With V trimmed by 8 bases and J by 3 bases, 6 bases remained unmatched. This CDR3 has 12 amino acids. Treatment here: roughly 11-day PBMC culture with coronavirus spike peptide pools or control peptides (ViraFEST assay). Researchers used the Oncomine TCR Beta short-read assay to sequence DNA from cultured CD4+ T cells. MiXCR was run by TCRdb on the PCR reads, yielding one entry per CDR3 protein. Of approximately 14,000 distinct CDR3 sequences detected, 50% to 60% appear once; the ten largest clones hold roughly 5%. This sample was included in a study of vaccination and CD4 T cells after COVID-19. Study background: The stimulus for the cells was overlapping spike peptides derived from SARS-CoV-2, HCoV-NL63, HCoV-OC43 and HCoV-229E. Study-wide results and limits: From a median of roughly 21 to 40, SARS-CoV-2-reactive clonotypes increased, though not significantly.

The V gene is TRBV20-1, the J gene TRBJ1-2; 7 bases are a match to TRBD1. This TCR derives from a human donor who had recovered from COVID-19. The starting material was CD4+ T cells from blood, cultured in vitro, obtained before SARS-CoV-2 vaccination. The CDR3 bases are TGCAGTAACCGACAGGGAGACTATGGCTACACCTTC. This codes for CSNRQGDYGYTF.